The rows below give T cell receptor beta chains drawn from one sample of a study of T-cell memory formation after mild COVID-19. TCRdb recomputed calls from the 5' RACE reads with MiXCR, one row per CDR3 protein. Among more than 450,000 distinct CDR3 sequences listed, more than 15% were seen once. The sequenced sample consisted of PBMCs or a T cell subset sorted from them (not recorded which). The receptors derive from an adult woman who had mild COVID-19 (a few samples of this study predate the infection). Cell type and time point are not known. Each CDR3 is given with its conserved first and last residue. The D gene is left open where the match is weak. Clone size, where shown, is once, few, many, or a class for clones that have expanded.

CDR3	DNA	V	D	size	J
CASSELVRGSGANVLTF	TGTGCCAGCAGTGAATTGGTACGAGGTTCTGGGGCCAACGTCCTGACTTTC	TRBV2	-	few	TRBJ2-6
CASRLSSSWFQETQYF	TGTGCCAGCCGTCTATCGTCTAGCTGGTTCCAAGAGACCCAGTACTTC	TRBV6-2/TRBV6-3	-	-	TRBJ2-5
CASGGHYSPSGANVLTF	TGTGCCAGCGGTGGACACTACTCCCCCTCTGGGGCCAACGTCCTGACTTTC	TRBV6-1	-	few	TRBJ2-6
CASSRQGAYEQYF	TGTGCCAGCTCGAGACAGGGGGCCTACGAGCAGTACTTC	TRBV7-9	TRBD1	many	TRBJ2-7
CASSYSHPYQPQHF	TGTGCCAGCAGTTACTCCCACCCTTATCAGCCCCAGCATTTT	TRBV6-5	-	-	TRBJ1-5
CASGDRDGYEQYF	TGTGCCAGCGGGGACAGGGACGGCTACGAGCAGTACTTC	TRBV25-1	TRBD1	few	TRBJ2-7
CATRDKVQVLGGPSYNEQFF	TGTGCCACCAGAGATAAGGTACAGGTTCTTGGGGGACCCTCCTACAATGAGCAGTTCTTC	TRBV24-1	-	-	TRBJ2-1
CASSFRREWWGTQYF	TGTGCCAGCAGCTTCCGACGGGAGTGGTGGGGTACGCAGTATTTT	TRBV7-6	-	-	TRBJ2-3
CASSPFLAGTDTQYF	TGTGCCAGCAGCCCCTTCCTAGCGGGCACAGATACGCAGTATTTT	TRBV6-1	TRBD2	-	TRBJ2-3
CASSLTGSFSSYNEQFF	TGTGCCAGCAGCCTAACAGGGTCCTTTAGCTCCTACAATGAGCAGTTCTTC	TRBV7-9	-	few	TRBJ2-1
CAWSRTTSGVNSYNEQFF	TGTGCCTGGAGCCGTACTACTAGCGGGGTGAACTCCTACAATGAGCAGTTCTTC	TRBV30	TRBD2	few	TRBJ2-1
CASSLGFRNPNSPLHF	TGTGCCAGCAGCTTGGGATTCCGTAATCCTAATTCACCCCTCCACTTT	TRBV5-5	-	-	TRBJ1-6
CATSSGGAGMVGELFF	TGTGCCACCTCTAGCGGGGGGGCCGGTATGGTCGGGGAGCTGTTTTTT	TRBV9	TRBD2	few	TRBJ2-2
CASSASQGAVAFF	TGTGCCAGCAGCGCTAGTCAGGGGGCAGTCGCTTTCTTT	TRBV11-2	TRBD1	few	TRBJ1-1
CATSDGGLSTDTQYF	TGTGCCACCAGTGATGGGGGCCTTAGCACAGATACGCAGTATTTT	TRBV24-1	-	-	TRBJ2-3
CDSSPGLFVGTDTQYF	TGTGACAGCAGCCCAGGACTCTTTGTGGGCACAGATACGCAGTATTTT	TRBV11-2	-	-	TRBJ2-3
CASSWERRNEQFF	TGTGCCAGCAGCTGGGAACGTAGGAATGAGCAGTTCTTC	TRBV7-9	-	many	TRBJ2-1
CASSLERGQVGYEQYF	TGCGCCAGCAGCTTGGAGAGGGGACAGGTAGGCTACGAGCAGTACTTC	TRBV5-1	TRBD1	many	TRBJ2-7
CASSPMTGVVSPLHF	TGTGCCAGCAGCCCCATGACAGGGGTTGTTTCACCCCTCCACTTT	TRBV3-1	TRBD1	few	TRBJ1-6
CAIMRGLHYEQYF	TGTGCCATCATGAGGGGTCTTCACTACGAGCAGTACTTC	TRBV10-3	-	-	TRBJ2-7
CASSLTSRTITGELFF	TGTGCCAGCAGCTTGACTAGCAGAACGATCACCGGGGAGCTGTTTTTT	TRBV7-2	TRBD2	few	TRBJ2-2
CASSPGQQISPLHF	TGTGCCAGCAGCCCGGGACAGCAGATTTCACCCCTCCACTTT	TRBV7-9	TRBD1	few	TRBJ1-6
CASSLGLAGDHEQYF	TGTGCCAGCAGCTTAGGGCTAGCGGGAGACCACGAGCAGTACTTC	TRBV7-2	TRBD2	few	TRBJ2-7